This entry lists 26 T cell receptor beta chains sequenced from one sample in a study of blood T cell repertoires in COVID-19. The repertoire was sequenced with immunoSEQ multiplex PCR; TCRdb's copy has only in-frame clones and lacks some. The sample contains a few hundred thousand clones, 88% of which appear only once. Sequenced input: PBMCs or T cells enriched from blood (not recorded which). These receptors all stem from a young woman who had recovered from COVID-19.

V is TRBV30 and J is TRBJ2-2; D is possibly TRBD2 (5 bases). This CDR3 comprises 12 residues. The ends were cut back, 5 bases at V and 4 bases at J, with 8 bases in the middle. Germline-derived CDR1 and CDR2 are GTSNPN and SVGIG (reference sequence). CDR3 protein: CAWGRGTGELFF. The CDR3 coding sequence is TGTGCCTGGGGACGGGGCACCGGGGAGCTGTTTTTT.

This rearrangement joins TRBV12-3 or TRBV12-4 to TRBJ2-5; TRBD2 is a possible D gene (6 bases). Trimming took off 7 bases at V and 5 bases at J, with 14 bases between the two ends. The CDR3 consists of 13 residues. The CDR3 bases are TGTGCCAGCACCCTGGGACTCGGGGAGACCCAGTACTTC. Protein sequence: CASTLGLGETQYF.

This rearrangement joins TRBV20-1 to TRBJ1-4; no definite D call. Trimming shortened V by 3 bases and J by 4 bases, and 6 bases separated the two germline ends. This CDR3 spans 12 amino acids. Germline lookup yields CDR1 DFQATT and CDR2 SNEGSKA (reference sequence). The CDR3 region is CSASSYNEKLFF. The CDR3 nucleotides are TGCAGTGCTAGTTCCTATAATGAAAAACTGTTTTTT.

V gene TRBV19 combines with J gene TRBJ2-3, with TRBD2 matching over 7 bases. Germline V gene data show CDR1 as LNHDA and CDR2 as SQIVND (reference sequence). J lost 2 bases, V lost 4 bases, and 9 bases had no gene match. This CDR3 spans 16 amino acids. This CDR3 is CASSRGTSAYTDTQYF. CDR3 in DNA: TGTGCCAGTAGTAGAGGTACTAGCGCCTACACAGATACGCAGTATTTT.

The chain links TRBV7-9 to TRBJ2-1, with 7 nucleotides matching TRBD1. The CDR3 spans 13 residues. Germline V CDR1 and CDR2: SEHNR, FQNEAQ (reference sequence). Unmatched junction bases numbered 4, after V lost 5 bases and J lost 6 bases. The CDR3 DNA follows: TGTGCCAGCAGCCTGAAGGGGGCCAATGAGCAGTTCTTC. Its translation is CASSLKGANEQFF. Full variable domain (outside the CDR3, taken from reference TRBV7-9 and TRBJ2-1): DTGVSQNPRHKITKRGQNVTFRCDPISEHNRLYWYRQTLGQGPEFLTYFQNEAQLEKSRLLSDRFSAERPKGSFSTLEIQRTEQGDSAMYLCASSLKGANEQFFGPGTRLTVL.

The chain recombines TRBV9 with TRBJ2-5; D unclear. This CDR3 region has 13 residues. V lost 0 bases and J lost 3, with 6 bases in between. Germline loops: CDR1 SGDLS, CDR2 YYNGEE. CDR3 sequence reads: CASSVGVEETQYF. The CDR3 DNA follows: TGTGCCAGCAGCGTAGGAGTGGAAGAGACCCAGTACTTC. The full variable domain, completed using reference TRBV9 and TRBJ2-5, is DSGVTQTPKHLITATGQRVTLRCSPRSGDLSVYWYQQSLDQGLQFLIQYYNGEERAKGNILERFSAQQFPDLHSELNLSSLELGDSALYFCASSVGVEETQYFGPGTRLLVL.

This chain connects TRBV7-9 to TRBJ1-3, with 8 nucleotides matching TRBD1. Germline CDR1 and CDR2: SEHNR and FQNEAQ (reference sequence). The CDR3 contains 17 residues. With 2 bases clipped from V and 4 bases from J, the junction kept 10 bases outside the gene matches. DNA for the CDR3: TGTGCCAGCAGCTTAAGTTACCGGACAGGGCGCGGAAACACCATATATTTT. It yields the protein CASSLSYRTGRGNTIYF.

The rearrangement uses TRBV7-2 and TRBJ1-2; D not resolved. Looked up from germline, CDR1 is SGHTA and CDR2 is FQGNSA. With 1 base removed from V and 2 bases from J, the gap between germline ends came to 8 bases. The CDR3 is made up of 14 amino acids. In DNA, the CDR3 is TGTGCCAGCAGCTTAGGGGCAGAGAACTATGGCTACACCTTC. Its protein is CASSLGAENYGYTF.

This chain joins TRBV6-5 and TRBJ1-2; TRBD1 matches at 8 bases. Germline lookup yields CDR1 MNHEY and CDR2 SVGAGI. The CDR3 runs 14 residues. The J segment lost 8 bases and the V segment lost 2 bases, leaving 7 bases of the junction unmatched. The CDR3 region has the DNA TGTGCCAGCAGTTACCCAGGGGGCGCGGAAGGCTACACCTTC. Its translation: CASSYPGGAEGYTF.

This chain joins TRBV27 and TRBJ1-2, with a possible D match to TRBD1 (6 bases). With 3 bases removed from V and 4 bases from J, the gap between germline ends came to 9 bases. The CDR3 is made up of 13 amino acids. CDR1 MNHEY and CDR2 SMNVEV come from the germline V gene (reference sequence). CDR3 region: CASSFGQLYGYTF. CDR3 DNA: TGTGCCAGCAGTTTCGGACAGCTCTATGGCTACACCTTC.

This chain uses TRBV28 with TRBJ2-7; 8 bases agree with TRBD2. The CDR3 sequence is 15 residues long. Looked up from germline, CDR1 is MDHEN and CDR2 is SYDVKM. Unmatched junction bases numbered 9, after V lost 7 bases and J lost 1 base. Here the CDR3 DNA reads TGTGCCAGCACCCCGGGGGGGCAGGGATCCTACGAGCAGTACTTC. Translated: CASTPGGQGSYEQYF.

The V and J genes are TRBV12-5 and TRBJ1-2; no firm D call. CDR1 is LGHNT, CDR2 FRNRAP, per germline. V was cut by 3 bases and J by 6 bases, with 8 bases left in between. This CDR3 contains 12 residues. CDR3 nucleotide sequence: TGTGCTAGTGGTTTTGGGCCGGATGGCTACACCTTC. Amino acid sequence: CASGFGPDGYTF.

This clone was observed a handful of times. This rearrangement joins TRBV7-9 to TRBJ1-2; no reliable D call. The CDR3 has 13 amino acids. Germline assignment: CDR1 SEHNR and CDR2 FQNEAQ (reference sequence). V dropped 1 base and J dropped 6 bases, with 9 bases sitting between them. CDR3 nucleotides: TGTGCCAGCAGCTTAGACGGGATCAATGGCTACACCTTC. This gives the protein CASSLDGINGYTF.

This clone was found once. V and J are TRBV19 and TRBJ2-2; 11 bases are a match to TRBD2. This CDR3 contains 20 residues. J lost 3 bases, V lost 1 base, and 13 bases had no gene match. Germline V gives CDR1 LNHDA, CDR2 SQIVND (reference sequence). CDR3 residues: CASSIGRRQGLAADTGELFF. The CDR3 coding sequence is TGTGCCAGTAGTATAGGCCGTCGTCAGGGACTAGCGGCTGACACCGGGGAGCTGTTTTTT.

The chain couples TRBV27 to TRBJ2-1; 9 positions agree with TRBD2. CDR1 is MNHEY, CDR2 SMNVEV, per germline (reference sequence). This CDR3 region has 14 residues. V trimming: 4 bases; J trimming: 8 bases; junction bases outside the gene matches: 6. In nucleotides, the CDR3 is TGTGCCAGCAGTTGGCGCGGGGGGGCGGATGAGCAGTTCTTC. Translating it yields CASSWRGGADEQFF.

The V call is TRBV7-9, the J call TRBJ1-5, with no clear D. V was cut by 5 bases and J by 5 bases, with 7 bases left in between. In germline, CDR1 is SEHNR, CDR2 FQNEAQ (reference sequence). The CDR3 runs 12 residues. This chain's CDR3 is CASSHLDQPQHF. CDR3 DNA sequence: TGTGCCAGCAGCCACCTAGATCAGCCCCAGCATTTT.

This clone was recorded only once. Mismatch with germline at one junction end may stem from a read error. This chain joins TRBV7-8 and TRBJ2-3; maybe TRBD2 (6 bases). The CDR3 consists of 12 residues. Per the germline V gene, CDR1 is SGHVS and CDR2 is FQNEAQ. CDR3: CAGSPGLETQYF. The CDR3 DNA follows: TGTGCCGGCAGCCCGGGACTGGAGACGCAGTATTTT. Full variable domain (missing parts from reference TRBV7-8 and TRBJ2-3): GAGVSQSPRYKVAKRGQDVALRCDPISGHVSLFWYQQALGQGPEFLTYFQNEAQLDKSGLPSDRFFAERPEGSVSTLKIQRTQQEDSAVYLCAGSPGLETQYFGPGTRLTVL.

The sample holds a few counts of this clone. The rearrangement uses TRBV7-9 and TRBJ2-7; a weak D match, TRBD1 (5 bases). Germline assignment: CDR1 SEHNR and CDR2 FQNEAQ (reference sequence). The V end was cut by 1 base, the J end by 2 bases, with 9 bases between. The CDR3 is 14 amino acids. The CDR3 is CASSLGTPPYEQYF. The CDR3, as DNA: TGTGCCAGCAGCTTAGGGACACCTCCCTACGAGCAGTACTTC.

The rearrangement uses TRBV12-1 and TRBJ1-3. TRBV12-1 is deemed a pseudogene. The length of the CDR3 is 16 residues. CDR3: CASRKLFPYSGNTIYF. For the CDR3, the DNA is TGTGCCAGCAGAAAACTATTCCCGTACTCTGGAAACACCATATATTTT.

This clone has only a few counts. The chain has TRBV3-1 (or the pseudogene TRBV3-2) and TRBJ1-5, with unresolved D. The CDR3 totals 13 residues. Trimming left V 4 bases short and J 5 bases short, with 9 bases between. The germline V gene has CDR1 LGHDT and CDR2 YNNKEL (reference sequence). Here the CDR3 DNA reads TGTGCCAGCAGCCCTTGGGCCGATCAGCCCCAGCATTTT. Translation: CASSPWADQPQHF.

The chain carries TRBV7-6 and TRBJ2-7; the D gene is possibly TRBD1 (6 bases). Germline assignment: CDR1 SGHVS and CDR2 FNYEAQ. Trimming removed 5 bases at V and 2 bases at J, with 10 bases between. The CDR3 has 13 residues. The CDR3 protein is CASSPGQPYEQYF. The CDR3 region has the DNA TGTGCCAGCAGCCCGGGACAACCCTACGAGCAGTACTTC.

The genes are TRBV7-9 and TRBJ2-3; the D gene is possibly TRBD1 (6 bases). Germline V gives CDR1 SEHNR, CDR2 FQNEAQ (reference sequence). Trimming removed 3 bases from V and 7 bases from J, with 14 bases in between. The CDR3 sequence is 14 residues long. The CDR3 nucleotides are TGTGCCAGCAGCTTTGGACAGTCGGAAAATACGCAGTATTTT. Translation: CASSFGQSENTQYF.

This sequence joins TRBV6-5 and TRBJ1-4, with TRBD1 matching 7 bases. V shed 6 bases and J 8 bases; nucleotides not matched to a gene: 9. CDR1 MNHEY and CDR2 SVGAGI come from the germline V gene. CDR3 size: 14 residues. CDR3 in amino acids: CASRRQGSREKLFF. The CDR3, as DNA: TGTGCCAGCAGGAGACAGGGTTCAAGGGAAAAACTGTTTTTT.

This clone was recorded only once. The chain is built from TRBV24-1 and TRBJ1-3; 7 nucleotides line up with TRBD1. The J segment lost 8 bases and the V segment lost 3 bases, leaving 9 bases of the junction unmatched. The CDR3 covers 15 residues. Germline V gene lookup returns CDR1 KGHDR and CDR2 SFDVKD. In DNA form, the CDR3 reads TGTGCCACCAGTGATAAAAGACAGGGTTTGGACACCATATATTTT. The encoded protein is CATSDKRQGLDTIYF.

CDR3 nucleotide sequence: TGTGCCAGCAGCCCCCGGGCGGGGGGGCCAGATACGCAGTATTTT. It is translated as CASSPRAGGPDTQYF. V usage is TRBV9 and J usage is TRBJ2-3, with 9 nucleotides matching TRBD2. The CDR3 is 15 amino acids. Looked up from germline, CDR1 is SGDLS and CDR2 is YYNGEE. V lost 4 bases to trimming and J lost 4 bases; unmatched junction nucleotides: 7.

The DNA for the CDR3 is TGTGCCAGAAGCCCGAGAACGACTAGCGGGAGGACAGATACGCAGTATTTT. Encoded protein: CARSPRTTSGRTDTQYF. The chain uses TRBV5-3 and TRBJ2-3; 13 bases are a match to TRBD2. TRBV5-3 is identified as an open reading frame with a role that is uncertain. The CDR3 length is 17 residues. Unmatched junction bases numbered 8, after V lost 4 bases and J lost 3 bases.